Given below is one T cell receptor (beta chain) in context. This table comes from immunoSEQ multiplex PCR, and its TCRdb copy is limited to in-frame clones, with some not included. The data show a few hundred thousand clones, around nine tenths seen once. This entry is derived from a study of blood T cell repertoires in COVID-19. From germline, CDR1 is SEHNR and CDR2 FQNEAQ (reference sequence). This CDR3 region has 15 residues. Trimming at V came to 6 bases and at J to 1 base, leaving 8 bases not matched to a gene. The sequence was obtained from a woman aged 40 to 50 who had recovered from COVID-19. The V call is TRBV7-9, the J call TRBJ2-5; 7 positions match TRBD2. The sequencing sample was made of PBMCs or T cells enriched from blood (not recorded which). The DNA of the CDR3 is TGTGCCAGCAGACGAACTAGCGCCGGCCAAGAGACCCAGTACTTC. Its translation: CASRRTSAGQETQYF. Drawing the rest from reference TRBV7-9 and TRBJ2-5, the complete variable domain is DTGVSQNPRHKITKRGQNVTFRCDPISEHNRLYWYRQTLGQGPEFLTYFQNEAQLEKSRLLSDRFSAERPKGSFSTLEIQRTEQGDSAMYLCASRRTSAGQETQYFGPGTRLLVL.